This entry lists 25 T cell receptor beta chains sequenced from one sample in a study of PD-L1 blockade in urothelial cancer. TCRdb's table, derived via immunoSEQ multiplex PCR, lists solely in-frame clones and lacks some. The sample shows more than 30,000 clones, roughly 82% of them seen only once. This specimen consisted of PBMCs, obtained around atezolizumab (anti-PD-L1) treatment. The source is a man aged 55 to 69 with urothelial cancer.

This clone was observed once. CDR3: CASSAGLDPNQPQHF. In DNA, the CDR3 is TGTGCCAGCAGCGCGGGGTTGGATCCCAATCAGCCCCAGCATTTT. The chain is built from TRBV27 and TRBJ1-5; D ambiguous. Looked up from germline, CDR1 is MNHEY and CDR2 is SMNVEV (reference sequence). V was pared by 6 bases and J by 3 bases, with 15 bases between. CDR3 length: 15 residues.

This chain uses TRBV6-5 with TRBJ1-2; TRBD1 matches 7 bases. This CDR3 region has 14 residues. Germline trimming cut 2 bases from V and 8 bases from J; bases unmatched to any gene: 8. Germline V gene lookup returns CDR1 MNHEY and CDR2 SVGAGI. The CDR3 DNA follows: TGTGCCAGCAGTTACGGCAGGGGGAAAGAAGGCTACACCTTC. Amino acid sequence: CASSYGRGKEGYTF.

V gene TRBV6-6 combines with J gene TRBJ1-6; 7 bases agree with TRBD1. CDR1 MNHNY and CDR2 SVGAGI come from the germline V gene (reference sequence). Trimming cost V 5 bases and J 6 bases; bases outside gene matches: 1. The CDR3 covers 13 residues. CDR3 nucleotides: TGTGCCAGCAGTAGGGACAGTAATTCACCCCTCCACTTT. Amino acids: CASSRDSNSPLHF.

This chain uses TRBV10-3 with TRBJ2-5; tentative D call: TRBD2 (6 bases). The CDR3 runs 14 residues. Germline CDR1 ENHRY, CDR2 SYGVKD. Trimming pared 4 bases from V and 4 bases from J, leaving 13 bases between. CDR3 nucleotides: TGTGCCATCAGTGGGGCGGGGCCCCGAGAGACCCAGTACTTC. This sequence encodes CAISGAGPRETQYF.

J is TRBJ1-5 and V is TRBV30, with 9 bases that match TRBD1. The J segment lost 2 bases and the V segment lost 3 bases, leaving 2 bases of the junction unmatched. CDR3 length: 14 residues. Per the germline V gene, CDR1 is GTSNPN and CDR2 is SVGIG (reference sequence). This CDR3 is CAWRRQGGNQPQHF. CDR3 nucleotide sequence: TGTGCCTGGAGAAGACAGGGGGGCAATCAGCCCCAGCATTTT.

The V call is TRBV6-5, the J call TRBJ1-2; the D gene is possibly TRBD1 (6 bases). The CDR3 contains 14 residues. CDR1 is MNHEY and CDR2 is SVGAGI in the germline V gene. Trimming removed 5 bases from V and 8 bases from J, with 18 bases in between. The CDR3 spells CASSSHRVSGGYTF. CDR3 nucleotides: TGTGCCAGCAGTAGCCACAGGGTCTCAGGCGGCTACACCTTC.

CDR3 in DNA: TGTGCCAGCTCACGGACAGTAGTAGAAGAGACCCAGTACTTC. Its protein product is CASSRTVVEETQYF. The chain carries TRBV18 and TRBJ2-5, with D perhaps TRBD1 (6 bases). The germline gives CDR1 KGHSH, CDR2 LQKENI. With 4 bases removed from V and 3 bases from J, the gap between germline ends came to 12 bases. The CDR3 contains 14 residues.

This clone appeared a few times. The V and J genes are TRBV6-4 and TRBJ1-4; TRBD1 aligns across 8 bases. The CDR3 spans 13 residues. The trim removed 9 bases at V and 4 bases at J, leaving 4 bases unmatched. CDR1 and CDR2 from the germline V gene are MRHNA and SNTAGT. The CDR3 DNA reads as TGTGCCAGAGGGGACAGGAATAATGAAAAACTGTTTTTT. It is translated as CARGDRNNEKLFF.

The chain employs TRBV13 and TRBJ2-3; TRBD2 matches 16 bases. This CDR3 contains 20 residues. Germline CDR1 and CDR2: PRHDT and FYEKMQ (reference sequence). The V gene end was trimmed by 1 base and the J gene end by 2 bases; junction bases not matched to a gene: 9. CDR3 DNA: TGTGCCAGCAGCTTAGTCCCGGGACTAGCGGGAGGGCCCCTCACAGATACGCAGTATTTT. It is translated as CASSLVPGLAGGPLTDTQYF. The variable domain in full, with the rest retrieved from reference TRBV13 and TRBJ2-3, is AAGVIQSPRHLIKEKRETATLKCYPIPRHDTVYWYQQGPGQDPQFLISFYEKMQSDKGSIPDRFSAQQFSDYHSELNMSSLELGDSALYFCASSLVPGLAGGPLTDTQYFGPGTRLTVL.

The chain joins TRBV7-6 to TRBJ1-1; D is undetermined. The length of the CDR3 is 13 residues. The germline gives CDR1 SGHVS, CDR2 FNYEAQ. Trimming left V 5 bases short and J 7 bases short, with 14 bases between. The CDR3 here is CASSRDYRSEAFF. In nucleotides, the CDR3 is TGTGCCAGCAGCCGGGATTACCGCAGTGAAGCTTTCTTT.

V gene TRBV5-1 combines with J gene TRBJ1-6; D is possibly TRBD1 (6 bases). The CDR3 sequence is 14 residues long. Trimming took 1 base from V and 8 from J, leaving 10 bases between them. Germline V gene lookup returns CDR1 SGHRS and CDR2 YFSETQ. As DNA, the CDR3 is TGCGCCAGCAGCTTGTCAGGGGCTGATTCACCCCTCCACTTT. This gives the protein CASSLSGADSPLHF.

The genes are TRBV19 and TRBJ1-2, with 7 bases aligning to TRBD1. This CDR3 region has 15 residues. V shed 5 bases, J shed 0 bases, and the junction held 6 bases outside the gene matches. Germline V gene data show CDR1 as LNHDA and CDR2 as SQIVND (reference sequence). CDR3 amino acids: CASSSGQIANYGYTF. CDR3 DNA sequence: TGTGCCAGTAGTTCGGGACAGATAGCTAACTATGGCTACACCTTC.

The chain recombines TRBV30 with TRBJ1-5; tentatively, D is TRBD1 (6 bases). The germline gives CDR1 GTSNPN, CDR2 SVGIG (reference sequence). The length of the CDR3 is 15 residues. V lost 2 bases and J 1 base, leaving 12 bases between the germline ends. The CDR3 sequence is CAWSPGGLSNQPQHF. CDR3 coding DNA: TGTGCCTGGAGTCCGGGGGGCCTAAGCAATCAGCCCCAGCATTTT.

This chain joins TRBV6-1 and TRBJ2-7; the D gene is possibly TRBD2 (6 bases). The germline V gene encodes CDR1 MNHNS and CDR2 SASEGT. This CDR3 contains 15 residues. Trimming removed 2 bases from V and 2 bases from J, with 13 bases in between. The CDR3 bases are TGTGCCAGCAGTGAAACTCTACGGGGGACCTACGAGCAGTACTTC. This encodes CASSETLRGTYEQYF.

The gene calls are TRBV7-3 and TRBJ2-1; possible D gene TRBD2, 6 bases. The germline gives CDR1 SGHTA, CDR2 FQGTGA. The CDR3 length is 13 residues. V was cut by 2 bases and J by 13 bases, with 15 bases left in between. Written as DNA, the CDR3 is TGTGCCAGCAGCTTAGAACTAGCCACCGCACAGTTCTTC. It encodes CASSLELATAQFF.

The chain joins TRBV11-1 to TRBJ2-7; tentatively, D is TRBD2 (5 bases). V was cut by 5 bases and J by 5 bases, with 13 bases left in between. CDR3 size: 13 residues. Germline-derived CDR1 and CDR2 are SGHAT and FQDESV (reference sequence). This CDR3 is CASSRYAGDEQYF. The CDR3 region has the DNA TGTGCCAGCAGCCGTTATGCGGGTGACGAGCAGTACTTC.

V gene TRBV2 combines with J gene TRBJ1-1; D remains unclear. Germline V gene data show CDR1 as SNHLY and CDR2 as FYNNEI. The CDR3 length is 14 residues. The V gene lost 8 bases and the J gene lost 0 bases, with 13 bases spanning the gap. The CDR3 region is CASQGRILNTEAFF. CDR3 coding DNA: TGTGCCAGCCAAGGGAGGATCTTGAACACTGAAGCTTTCTTT. Full variable domain (rest looked up from reference TRBV2 and TRBJ1-1): EPEVTQTPSHQVTQMGQEVILRCVPISNHLYFYWYRQILGQKVEFLVSFYNNEISEKSEIFDDQFSVERPDGSNFTLKIRSTKLEDSAMYFCASQGRILNTEAFFGQGTRLTVV.

V usage is TRBV27 and J usage is TRBJ1-1; tentatively, D is TRBD1 (5 bases). V was trimmed by 5 bases and J by 6 bases, leaving 22 bases between them. This CDR3 comprises 16 residues. In germline, CDR1 is MNHEY, CDR2 SMNVEV (reference sequence). The DNA for the CDR3 is TGTGCCAGCAGTCTAAGGGCCGTCGGGGGAAATTCTGAAGCTTTCTTT. Translation: CASSLRAVGGNSEAFF.

The chain employs TRBV11-2 and TRBJ2-1; TRBD2 is a possible D gene (6 bases). The V end was cut by 0 bases, the J end by 16 bases, with 13 bases between. Germline V lookup: CDR1 SGHAT, CDR2 FQNNGV. The CDR3 runs 12 residues. The CDR3 region is CASSLEVGRGFF. DNA for the CDR3: TGTGCCAGCAGCTTAGAAGTCGGGCGGGGTTTCTTC.

CDR3 loop: CASSEGQGSKYF. CDR3 DNA: TGCGCCAGCAGTGAGGGACAGGGGAGTAAGTACTTC. The chain joins TRBV10-1 to TRBJ2-7, with TRBD1 matching 9 bases. Germline V gives CDR1 WNHNN, CDR2 SYGVQD (reference sequence). V lost 2 bases, J lost 11 bases, and 4 bases stayed unmatched. This CDR3 is 12 amino acids long.

J is TRBJ1-1 and V is TRBV18; the match to TRBD1 covers 10 bases. The CDR3 has 16 amino acids. Trimming cost V 3 bases and J 0 bases; bases outside gene matches: 4. Germline V gene sequence: CDR1 KGHSH, CDR2 LQKENI. The CDR3 loop is CASSPTGGRMNTEAFF. Written as DNA, the CDR3 is TGTGCCAGCTCACCGACAGGGGGCCGGATGAACACTGAAGCTTTCTTT. The full variable domain, rest sourced from reference TRBV18 and TRBJ1-1, is NAGVMQNPRHLVRRRGQEARLRCSPMKGHSHVYWYRQLPEEGLKFMVYLQKENIIDESGMPKERFSAEFPKEGPSILRIQQVVRGDSAAYFCASSPTGGRMNTEAFFGQGTRLTVV.

V gene TRBV10-3 combines with J gene TRBJ2-7; 7 bases map to TRBD1. After removal of 10 bases from V and 1 base from J, the junction contained 13 bases not matched to a gene. The CDR3 has 15 residues. Germline CDR1 ENHRY, CDR2 SYGVKD. CDR3 sequence: CASKKAQGISYEQYF. The CDR3 DNA reads as TGTGCCAGCAAAAAGGCACAGGGGATTTCCTACGAGCAGTACTTC.

The chain combines TRBV27 with TRBJ1-2, with D maybe TRBD1 (5 bases). Per germline, CDR1 MNHEY and CDR2 SMNVEV (reference sequence). The CDR3 sequence is 12 residues long. The ends were cut back, 3 bases at V and 6 bases at J, with 8 bases in the middle. CDR3 DNA: TGTGCCAGCAGTTTTACAGGTGATGGCTACACCTTC. Translating gives CASSFTGDGYTF.

CDR3 amino acids: CASSLRGLASSTDTQYF. As DNA, the CDR3 is TGTGCCAGCAGCCTACGGGGACTAGCGTCTAGCACAGATACGCAGTATTTT. The chain has TRBV11-2 and TRBJ2-3; 10 nucleotides align to TRBD2. J gave up 0 bases and V 5 bases, and 8 bases lay outside the gene matches. Germline CDR1 and CDR2: SGHAT and FQNNGV. The CDR3 consists of 17 residues.

V and J are TRBV19 and TRBJ1-5; TRBD1 might be the D (5 bases). The germline V gene encodes CDR1 LNHDA and CDR2 SQIVND (reference sequence). CDR3 size: 14 residues. Trimming shortened V by 7 bases and J by 4 bases, and 14 bases separated the two germline ends. The CDR3 region is CASMGSGGNQPQHF. The CDR3, as DNA: TGTGCCAGTATGGGGTCGGGGGGGAATCAGCCCCAGCATTTT.